This T cell receptor beta chain emerged from a study of shared clonotypes between healthy human individuals. CDR1 and CDR2 (germline): LNHDA, SQIVND (reference sequence). The CDR3 runs to 16 residues. V was shortened by 6 bases and J by 0 bases, with 16 bases between the two germline ends. Here immunoSEQ multiplex PCR was the method, and the copy in TCRdb shows in-frame clones only, minus some. The table shows about 680,000 clones, with less than 80% occurring only once. This clone was picked up many times. What it binds is unknown. Study results and caveats: Read depth was anticipated to influence clonotype sharing among donors. Having only a few donors restricted how much genetic and exposure-history diversity was captured.

The specimen sequenced was memory CD4+ T cells sorted from blood. Subset here: CD45RA-negative fraction. The source is a woman aged 25-40 years in good health. The chain uses TRBV19 and TRBJ2-3; D call uncertain. CDR3 nucleotides: TGTGCCAGTAGGGTGGGTCGCGAAGCTAGCACAGATACGCAGTATTTT. Translating gives CASRVGREASTDTQYF.